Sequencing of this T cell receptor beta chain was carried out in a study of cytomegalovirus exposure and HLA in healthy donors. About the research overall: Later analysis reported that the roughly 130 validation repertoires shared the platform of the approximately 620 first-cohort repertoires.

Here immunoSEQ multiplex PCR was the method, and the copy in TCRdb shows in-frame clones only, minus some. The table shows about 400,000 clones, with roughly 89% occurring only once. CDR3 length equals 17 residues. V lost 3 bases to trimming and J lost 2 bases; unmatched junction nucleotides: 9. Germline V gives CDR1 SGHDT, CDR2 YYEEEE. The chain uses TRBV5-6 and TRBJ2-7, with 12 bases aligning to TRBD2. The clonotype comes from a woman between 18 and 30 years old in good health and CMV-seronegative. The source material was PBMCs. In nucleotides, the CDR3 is TGTGCCAGCAGCTCTCGACTAGCGGGGGCCCGTACCTACGAGCAGTACTTC. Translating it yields CASSSRLAGARTYEQYF.